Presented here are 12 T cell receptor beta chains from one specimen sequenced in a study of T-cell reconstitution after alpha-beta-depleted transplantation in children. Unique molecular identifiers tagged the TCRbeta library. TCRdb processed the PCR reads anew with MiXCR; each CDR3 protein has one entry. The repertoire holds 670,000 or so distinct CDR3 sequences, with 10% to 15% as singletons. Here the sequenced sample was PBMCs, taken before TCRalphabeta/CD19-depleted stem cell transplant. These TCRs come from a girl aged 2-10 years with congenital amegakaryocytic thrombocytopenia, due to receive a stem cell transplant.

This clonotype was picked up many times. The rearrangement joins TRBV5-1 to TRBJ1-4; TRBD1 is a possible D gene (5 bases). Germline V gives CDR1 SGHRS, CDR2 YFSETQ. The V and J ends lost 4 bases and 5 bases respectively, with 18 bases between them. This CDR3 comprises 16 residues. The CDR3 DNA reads TGCGCCAGCAGCGACCGGGAAAGGGACGGGAATGAAAAACTGTTTTTT. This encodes CASSDRERDGNEKLFF.

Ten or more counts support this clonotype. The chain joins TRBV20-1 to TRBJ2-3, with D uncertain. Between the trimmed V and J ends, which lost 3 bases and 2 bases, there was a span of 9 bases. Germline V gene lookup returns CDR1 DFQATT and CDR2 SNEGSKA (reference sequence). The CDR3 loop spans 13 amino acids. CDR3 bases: TGCAGTGCTAGTGAAACCTACACAGATACGCAGTATTTT. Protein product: CSASETYTDTQYF.

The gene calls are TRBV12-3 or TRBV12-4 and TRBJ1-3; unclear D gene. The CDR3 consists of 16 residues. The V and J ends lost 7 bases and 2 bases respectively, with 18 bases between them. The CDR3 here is CASILTLWETGNTIYF. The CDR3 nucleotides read TGTGCCAGCATCCTGACTTTGTGGGAAACTGGAAACACCATATATTTT.

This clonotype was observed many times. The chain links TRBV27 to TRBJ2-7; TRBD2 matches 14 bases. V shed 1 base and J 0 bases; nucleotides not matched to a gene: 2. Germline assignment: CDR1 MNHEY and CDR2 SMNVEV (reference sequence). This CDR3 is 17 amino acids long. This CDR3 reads CASSLLGTSGSSYEQYF. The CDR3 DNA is TGTGCCAGCAGTTTATTAGGGACTAGCGGGAGCTCCTACGAGCAGTACTTC.

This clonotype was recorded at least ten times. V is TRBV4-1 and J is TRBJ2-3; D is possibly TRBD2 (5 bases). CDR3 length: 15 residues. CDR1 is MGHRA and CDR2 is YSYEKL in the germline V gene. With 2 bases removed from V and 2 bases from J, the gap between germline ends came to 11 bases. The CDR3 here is CASSQLALYTDTQYF. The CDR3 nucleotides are TGCGCCAGCAGCCAACTAGCACTATACACAGATACGCAGTATTTT.

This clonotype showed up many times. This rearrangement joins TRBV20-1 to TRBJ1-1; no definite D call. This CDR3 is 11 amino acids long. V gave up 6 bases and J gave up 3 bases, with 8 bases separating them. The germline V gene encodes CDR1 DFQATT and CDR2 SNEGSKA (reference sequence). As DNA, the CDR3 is TGCAGTGCCATAATGGACACTGAAGCTTTCTTT. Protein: CSAIMDTEAFF.

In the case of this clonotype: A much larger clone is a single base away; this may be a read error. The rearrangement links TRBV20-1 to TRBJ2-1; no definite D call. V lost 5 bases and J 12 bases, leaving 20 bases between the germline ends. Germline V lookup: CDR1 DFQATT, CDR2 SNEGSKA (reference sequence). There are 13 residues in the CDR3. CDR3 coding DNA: TGCAGTGCTGACCCTAGGCCCCCCCGAGGGCAGTTCTTC. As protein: CSADPRPPRGQFF.

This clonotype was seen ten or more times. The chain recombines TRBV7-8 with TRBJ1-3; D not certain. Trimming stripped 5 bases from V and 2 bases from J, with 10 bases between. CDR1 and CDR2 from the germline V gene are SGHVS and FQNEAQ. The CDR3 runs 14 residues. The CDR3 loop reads CASSQRETGNTIYF. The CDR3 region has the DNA TGTGCCAGCAGCCAAAGGGAAACTGGAAACACCATATATTTT.

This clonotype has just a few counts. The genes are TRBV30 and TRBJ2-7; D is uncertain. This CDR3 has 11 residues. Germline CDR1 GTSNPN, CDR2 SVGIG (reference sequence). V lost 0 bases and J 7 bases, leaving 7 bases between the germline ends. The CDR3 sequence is CAWSVQREQYF. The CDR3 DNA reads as TGTGCCTGGAGTGTACAGAGGGAGCAGTACTTC.

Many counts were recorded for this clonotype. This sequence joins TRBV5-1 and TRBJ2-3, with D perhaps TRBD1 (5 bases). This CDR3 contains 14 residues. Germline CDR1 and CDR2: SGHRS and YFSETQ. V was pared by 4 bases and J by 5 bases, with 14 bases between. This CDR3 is CASSPPGFGDTQYF. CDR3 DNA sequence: TGCGCCAGCAGCCCTCCAGGGTTTGGAGATACGCAGTATTTT.

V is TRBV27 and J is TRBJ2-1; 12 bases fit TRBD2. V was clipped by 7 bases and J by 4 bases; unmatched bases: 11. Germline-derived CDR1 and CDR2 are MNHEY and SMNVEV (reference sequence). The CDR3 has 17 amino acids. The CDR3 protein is CASTTLAGGGKYNEQFF. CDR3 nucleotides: TGTGCCAGCACCACGCTAGCGGGAGGGGGGAAATACAATGAGCAGTTCTTC.

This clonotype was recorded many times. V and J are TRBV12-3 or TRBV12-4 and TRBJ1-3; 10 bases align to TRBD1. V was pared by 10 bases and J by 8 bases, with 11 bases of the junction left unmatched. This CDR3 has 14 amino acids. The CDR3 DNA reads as TGTGCCATCAACTTACTCGGGACAGGGGACACCATATATTTT. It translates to CAINLLGTGDTIYF.